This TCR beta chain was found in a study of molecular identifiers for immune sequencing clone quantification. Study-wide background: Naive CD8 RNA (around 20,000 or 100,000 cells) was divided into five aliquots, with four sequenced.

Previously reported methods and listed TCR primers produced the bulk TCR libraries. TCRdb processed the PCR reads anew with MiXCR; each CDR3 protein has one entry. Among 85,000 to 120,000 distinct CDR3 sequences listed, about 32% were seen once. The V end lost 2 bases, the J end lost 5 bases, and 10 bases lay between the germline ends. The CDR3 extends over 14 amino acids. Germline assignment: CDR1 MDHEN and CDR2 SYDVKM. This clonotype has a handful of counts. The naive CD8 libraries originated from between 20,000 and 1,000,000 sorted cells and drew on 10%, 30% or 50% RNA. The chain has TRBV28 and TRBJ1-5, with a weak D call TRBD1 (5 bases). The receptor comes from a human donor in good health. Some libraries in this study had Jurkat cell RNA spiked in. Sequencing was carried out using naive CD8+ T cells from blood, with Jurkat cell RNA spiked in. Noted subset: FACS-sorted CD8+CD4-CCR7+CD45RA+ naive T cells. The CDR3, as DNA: TGTGCCAGCAGTTTAGGGCAGGGCCATCAGCCCCAGCATTTT. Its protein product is CASSLGQGHQPQHF.